Detailed here is one T cell receptor beta chain. The protocol was immunoSEQ multiplex PCR, while the TCRdb copy is restricted to in-frame clones and leaves out a portion. Of fewer than 100,000 clones in the sample, 90% to 96% were seen once. This entry comes from a study of technical replicates of blood from several donors. Germline V gene data show CDR1 as MNHEY and CDR2 as SVGAGI. The CDR3 extends over 15 amino acids. With 10 bases clipped from V and 0 bases from J, the junction kept 8 bases outside the gene matches. The chain recombines TRBV6-5 with TRBJ1-3; 8 nucleotides align to TRBD1. Sample: T cells isolated from PBMCs. This TCR was sampled from a human donor in good health. The CDR3 spells CATVPDRGSGNTIYF. The CDR3 coding sequence is TGTGCCACTGTACCAGACAGGGGCTCTGGAAACACCATATATTTT.